A selection of T cell receptor beta chains follows, all from one sample in a study of T cells after yellow fever vaccination. TCRdb used MiXCR to reprocess the 5' RACE reads, holding one entry per CDR3 protein. Among about 300,000 distinct CDR3 sequences listed, 8.7% were seen once. The sequenced sample was CD4+ T cells sorted from PBMCs, obtained 5 days after the yellow fever booster vaccination. These TCRs come from a man between 18 and 35 years old who received the YFV17D yellow fever vaccine. Both conserved end residues are part of each CDR3.

J,V,CDR3
TRBJ1-5,TRBV7-2,CASSQGGTNQPQHF
TRBJ2-7,TRBV4-3,CASSQMLAGDHYEQYF
TRBJ2-1,TRBV18,CASSLKGAELNEQFF
TRBJ1-1,TRBV7-3,CASSLSEAGSSTEAFF
TRBJ2-6,TRBV18,CASSPPVGAGANVLTF
TRBJ1-2,TRBV10-3,CAISDARGYTF
TRBJ2-1,TRBV5-1,CASSLAGRGRTGEQFF
TRBJ1-3,TRBV6-1,CASSEDSGNTIYF
TRBJ2-1,TRBV7-9,CASSSPGGPYNEQFF
TRBJ1-1,TRBV12-5,CASGLVLNRENTEAFF
TRBJ2-5,TRBV9,CASSPIQGSETQYF
TRBJ1-2,TRBV24-1,CATSDNTYGYTF
TRBJ2-7,TRBV7-2,CASSLGFGLSYEQYF
TRBJ1-6,TRBV6-5,CASSYSIFRVNSPLHF
TRBJ2-2,TRBV6-2/TRBV6-3,CATLPIANTGELFF
TRBJ1-2,TRBV24-1,CATSAGPTGGYTF
TRBJ2-1,TRBV18,CASSPQGPGNEQFF
TRBJ1-4,TRBV5-1,CASSWGTGSNEKLFF
TRBJ1-2,TRBV6-2/TRBV6-3,CASSYEWGTTGYTF
TRBJ2-2,TRBV24-1,CATSDLGGDTGELFF
TRBJ2-5,TRBV5-4,CASSLVGKGETQYF
TRBJ2-6,TRBV20-1,CSARDRRRGANVLTF
TRBJ1-1,TRBV28,CASSLRVLGGAEAFF
TRBJ1-1,TRBV7-2,CASRPGVTTEAFF
TRBJ1-6,TRBV7-2,CASSLGGYYNSPLHF
TRBJ2-4,TRBV4-2,CASSQEGFGIQYF
TRBJ2-3,TRBV2,CASSGGVLTDTQYF
TRBJ1-2,TRBV5-1,CASSSLDRDGYTF
TRBJ2-2,TRBV15,CATSRELGTGELFF
TRBJ2-7,TRBV7-2,CASSLGLAGGYEQYF
TRBJ2-3,TRBV7-6,CASSLGSAGTTDTQYF
TRBJ2-1,TRBV24-1,CATSDGTGTVGNEQFF
TRBJ1-2,TRBV6-2/TRBV6-3,CASSYYYGYTF
TRBJ2-1,TRBV12-3/TRBV12-4,CASSKGPASYNEQFF
TRBJ1-6,TRBV10-3,CATSEVRAGSPLHF
TRBJ2-1,TRBV7-2,CASSSVRGAAGNNEQFF
TRBJ1-2,TRBV27,CASKPGGAFGYTF
TRBJ1-1,TRBV5-1,CASSWGSGLEGFKAFF